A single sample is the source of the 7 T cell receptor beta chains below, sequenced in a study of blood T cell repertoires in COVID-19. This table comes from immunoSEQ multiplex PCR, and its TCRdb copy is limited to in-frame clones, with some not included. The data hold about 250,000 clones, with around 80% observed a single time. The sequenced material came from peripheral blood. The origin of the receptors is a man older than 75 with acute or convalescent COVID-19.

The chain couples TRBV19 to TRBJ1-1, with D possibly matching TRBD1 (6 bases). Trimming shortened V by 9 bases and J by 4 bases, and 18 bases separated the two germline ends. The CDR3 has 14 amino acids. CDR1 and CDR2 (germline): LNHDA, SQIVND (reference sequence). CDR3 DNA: TGTGCCAGCAGCGTACAGGGTATAAGCACTGAAGCTTTCTTT. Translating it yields CASSVQGISTEAFF.

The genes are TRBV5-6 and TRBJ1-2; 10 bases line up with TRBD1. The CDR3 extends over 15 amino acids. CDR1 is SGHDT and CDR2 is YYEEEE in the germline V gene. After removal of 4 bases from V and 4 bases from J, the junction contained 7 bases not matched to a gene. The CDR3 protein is CASSPDRGAGYGYTF. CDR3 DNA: TGTGCCAGCAGCCCGGACAGGGGGGCAGGCTATGGCTACACCTTC.

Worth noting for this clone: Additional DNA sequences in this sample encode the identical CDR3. CDR3 amino acids: CASRPGQGHQPQHF. The DNA of the CDR3 is TGTGCCAGCAGACCCGGACAGGGGCATCAGCCCCAGCATTTT. The rearrangement joins TRBV6-5 to TRBJ1-5; 9 bases are shared with TRBD1. The V segment lost 6 bases and the J segment 5 bases; nucleotides outside the gene matches: 5. There are 14 residues in the CDR3. The germline gives CDR1 MNHEY, CDR2 SVGAGI.

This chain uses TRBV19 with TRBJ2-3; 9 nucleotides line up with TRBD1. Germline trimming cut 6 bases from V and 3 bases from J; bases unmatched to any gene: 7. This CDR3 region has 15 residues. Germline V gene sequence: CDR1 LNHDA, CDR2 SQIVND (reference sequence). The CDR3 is CASRVGTGYTDTQYF. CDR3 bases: TGTGCCAGTAGGGTTGGGACAGGGTATACAGATACGCAGTATTTT.

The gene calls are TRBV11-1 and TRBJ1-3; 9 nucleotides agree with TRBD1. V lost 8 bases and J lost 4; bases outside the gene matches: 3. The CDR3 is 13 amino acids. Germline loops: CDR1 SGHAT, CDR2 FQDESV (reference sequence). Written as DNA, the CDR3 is TGTGCCAGCGGGACAGGGAGCGGAAACACCATATATTTT. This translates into CASGTGSGNTIYF.

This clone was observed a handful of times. This chain's CDR3 is CASSLGEAGLAPNVLTF. Here the CDR3 DNA reads TGTGCCAGCAGCTTGGGGGAGGCCGGGCTGGCACCCAACGTCCTGACTTTC. The chain employs TRBV5-6 and TRBJ2-6; a weak D match, TRBD2 (6 bases). The V gene lost 0 bases and the J gene lost 8 bases, with 18 bases spanning the gap. The CDR3 length is 17 residues. CDR1 is SGHDT, CDR2 YYEEEE, per germline.

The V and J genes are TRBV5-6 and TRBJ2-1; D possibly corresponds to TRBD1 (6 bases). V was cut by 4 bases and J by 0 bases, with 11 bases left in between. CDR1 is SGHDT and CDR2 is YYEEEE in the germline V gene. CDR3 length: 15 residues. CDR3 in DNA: TGTGCCAGCAGCCCAGGGGTTAGCTCCTACAATGAGCAGTTCTTC. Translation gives CASSPGVSSYNEQFF.